The T cell receptor beta chain described here comes from a study of T cell responses to AZD1222 COVID-19 vaccine. Study conclusions and caveats: Along spike, vaccine-associated CD4 TCRs were found throughout, with dominance at 160-218 and 743-854.

CDR3 length: 18 amino acids. The junction had 13 bases not matched to a gene; V was cut back by 2 bases and J by 2 bases. The V gene's germline CDR1 is SGHDT and CDR2 YYEEEE. Pooling was applied to second doses at about 4 or about 12 weeks. This table comes from immunoSEQ multiplex PCR, and its TCRdb copy is limited to in-frame clones, with some not included. Found here are about 100,000 clones, 87% of them singletons; the top ten hold about 2.5%. This clone has more than one count but fewer than ten. Antigen specificity is unknown. The gene calls are TRBV5-6 and TRBJ1-2, with 9 bases fitting TRBD1. The TCR was taken from an adult who received the AZD1222 COVID-19 vaccine. Specimen: peripheral blood, collected 28 days after the second AZD1222 dose. The CDR3 nucleotides read TGTGCCAGCAGCTTAAAAAGAGTATTGGGACAGGGAAACTATGGCTACACCTTC. Translation: CASSLKRVLGQGNYGYTF.